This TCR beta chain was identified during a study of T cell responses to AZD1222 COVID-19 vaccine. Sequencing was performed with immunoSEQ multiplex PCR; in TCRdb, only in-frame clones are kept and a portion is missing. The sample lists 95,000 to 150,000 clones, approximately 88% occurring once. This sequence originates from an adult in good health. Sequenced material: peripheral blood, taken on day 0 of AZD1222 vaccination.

DNA of the CDR3: TGTGCCAGCAGCGTAGAGGGTAGCCTCTGGGGGGATACGCAGTATTTT. The encoded protein is CASSVEGSLWGDTQYF. The chain carries TRBV9 and TRBJ2-3; D is possibly TRBD1 or TRBD2 (5 bases each). The germline V gene encodes CDR1 SGDLS and CDR2 YYNGEE. Between the trimmed V and J ends, which lost 0 bases and 6 bases, there was a span of 17 bases. CDR3 length: 16 amino acids.